This is a list of T cell receptor beta chains from one sample in a study of blood T cells in healthy people across ages. In TCRdb, the 5' RACE reads were re-called with MiXCR into one record per CDR3 protein. The sample holds fewer than 2 million distinct CDR3 sequences, roughly two fifths seen once. The sample comprised blood. The receptors here all came from a human donor in good health. CDR3s include the opening cysteine and the closing phenylalanine or tryptophan. The D gene is left open where the match is weak. Size is omitted from some rows. Given values are once, few, many or a class for expanded clones.

J,V,size,D,DNA,CDR3
TRBJ2-3,TRBV4-3,.,TRBD1,TGCGCCAGCAGCCAGGAAGACAGGGCTAGCACAGATACGCAGTATTTT,CASSQEDRASTDTQYF
TRBJ2-7,TRBV29-1,.,TRBD1,TGCAGCGTTGAGTGGGACAGCCTCTACGAGCAGTACTTC,CSVEWDSLYEQYF
TRBJ1-5,TRBV28,few,TRBD1,TGTGCCAGCATTGCCCCGGGACAGCCAAATCAGCCCCAGCATTTT,CASIAPGQPNQPQHF
TRBJ1-4,TRBV11-2,.,.,TGTGCCAGCAGCCCCTGGGGAGTAGGAAAACTGTTTTTT,CASSPWGVGKLFF
TRBJ2-3,TRBV9,.,.,TGTGCCAGCAGTGGGGACTCCCCACCAGATACGCAGTATTTT,CASSGDSPPDTQYF
TRBJ2-3,TRBV7-8,.,TRBD2,TGTGCCAGCAGCTCCCCAACCCTAGCGGGGCTTTCAGATACGCAGTATTTT,CASSSPTLAGLSDTQYF
TRBJ1-1,TRBV10-3,.,.,TGTGCCATCAGTGAGTCCCGGCAGGTTACGAACACTGAAGCTTTCTTT,CAISESRQVTNTEAFF
TRBJ2-1,TRBV15,.,.,TGTGCCACCTCCCCGCTTTACAATGAGCAGTTCTTC,CATSPLYNEQFF
TRBJ1-2,TRBV20-1,.,.,TGCAGTGCTACTATCCAGGGAAGGCTCCTGTACACCTTC,CSATIQGRLLYTF
TRBJ1-5,TRBV28,.,.,TGTGCCAGCAGTACTGGTCAGCCCCAGCATTTT,CASSTGQPQHF
TRBJ2-7,TRBV6-2/TRBV6-3,.,TRBD1,TGTGCCACCACTTCAGACAGGGCCGAGCAGTACTTC,CATTSDRAEQYF
TRBJ2-7,TRBV7-2,few,.,TGTGCCAGCAGCTTAGCCCCTTTCCCCGAGCAGTACTTC,CASSLAPFPEQYF
TRBJ1-2,TRBV19,.,.,TGTGCCAGTAGTATCTGGGCATCCTATGGCTACACCTTC,CASSIWASYGYTF
TRBJ2-3,TRBV2,many,.,TGTGCCAGCAGCGACGGAAGCACAGATACGCAGTATTTT,CASSDGSTDTQYF
TRBJ2-3,TRBV6-1,.,.,TGTGCCAGCAGCCGAGTGCGTATGGATACGCAGTATTTT,CASSRVRMDTQYF
TRBJ1-6,TRBV20-1,.,.,TGCAGTGCTAGAGCTTGGACAGAAAATTCACCCCTCCACTTT,CSARAWTENSPLHF
TRBJ2-4,TRBV25-1,many,.,TGTGCCAGCAGTCGGAACCGAGGGGACATTCAGTACTTC,CASSRNRGDIQYF
TRBJ2-7,TRBV29-1,.,.,TGCAGCGTTGAGCAGGGAGGTAGGGAGCAGTACTTC,CSVEQGGREQYF
TRBJ2-5,TRBV7-2,few,.,TGTGCCAGCAGCTTTAACAGGCTGGAGACCCAGTACTTC,CASSFNRLETQYF
TRBJ1-5,TRBV3-1,few,TRBD1,TGTGCCAGTAGCCAAGATTTACGGACAGGTCACTCGTATAGCAATCAGCCCCAGCATTTT,CASSQDLRTGHSYSNQPQHF
TRBJ2-3,TRBV7-3,few,.,TGTGCCAGCAGCCCGGGACTCAACTCAGATACGCAGTATTTT,CASSPGLNSDTQYF
TRBJ1-6,TRBV3-1,few,TRBD1,TGTGCCAGCCGGGGACAGGCTTATTCACCCCTCCACTTT,CASRGQAYSPLHF
TRBJ2-3,TRBV20-1,few,TRBD2,TGCAGTGCTAGAGGCATACTAGCGGGGGGGCCGATATATACGCAGTATTTT,CSARGILAGGPIYTQYF
TRBJ1-2,TRBV20-1,many,.,TGCAGTGCTAGAGGTGCCCTCTCCGGGCCCCGGGGAGATGGCTACACCTTC,CSARGALSGPRGDGYTF